What follows are 16 T cell receptor beta chains derived from one specimen sequenced in a study of identical twins. Each CDR3 protein gets one entry after TCRdb re-called the 5' RACE reads with MiXCR. Of around 1.7 million distinct CDR3 sequences in the sample, more than 30% are singletons; the top ten hold approximately 0.25%. The specimen was cord blood. The receptors derive from a newborn girl in good health.

In this sample, this clonotype turned up a few times. The gene calls are TRBV7-2 and TRBJ2-2; tentatively, D is TRBD2 (6 bases). This CDR3 region has 15 residues. Germline CDR1 is SGHTA and CDR2 is FQGNSA. The V and J ends lost 1 base and 5 bases respectively, with 11 bases between them. CDR3: CASSLEGGGTGELFF. The CDR3 region has the DNA TGTGCCAGCAGCTTAGAGGGAGGCGGGACCGGGGAGCTGTTTTTT.

This clonotype was counted once. A junction end diverges from the germline sequence, so it may reflect a read error. CDR3 loop: CDSRIWAGQGDEQYF. The CDR3, as DNA: TGTGACAGCAGAATTTGGGCGGGACAGGGTGACGAGCAGTACTTC. The chain recombines TRBV2 with TRBJ2-5; TRBD1 aligns across 9 bases. Judging by the DNA end, TRBJ2-7 fits better; the J call may be wrong. Germline-derived CDR1 and CDR2 are SNHLY and FYNNEI. This CDR3 contains 15 residues.

The rearrangement uses TRBV7-9 and TRBJ1-2; maybe TRBD1 (5 bases). The CDR3 sequence is 16 residues long. Trimming pared 5 bases from V and 2 bases from J, leaving 18 bases between. CDR1 and CDR2 (germline): SEHNR, FQNEAQ (reference sequence). The CDR3, as DNA: TGTGCCAGCAGCCCTCCGATGAGGGGCGTGAACTATGGCTACACCTTC. Translation gives CASSPPMRGVNYGYTF.

The J gene is TRBJ2-2, the V gene TRBV10-1, with TRBD1 as a possible D gene (5 bases). Germline V lookup: CDR1 WNHNN, CDR2 SYGVQD (reference sequence). This CDR3 region has 16 residues. With 0 bases removed from V and 0 bases from J, the gap between germline ends came to 8 bases. In DNA, the CDR3 is TGCGCCAGCAGTGAGTCGACAGTCTCGAACACCGGGGAGCTGTTTTTT. This codes for CASSESTVSNTGELFF.

This clonotype was recorded only once. The chain joins TRBV12-3 or TRBV12-4 to TRBJ2-3, with 13 bases identical to TRBD2. This CDR3 region has 17 residues. Unmatched junction bases numbered 8, after V lost 4 bases and J lost 4 bases. For the CDR3, the DNA is TGTGCCAGCAGTTGGGGGGGACTAGCGGGAACCGCAGATACGCAGTATTTT. Its translation: CASSWGGLAGTADTQYF.

The chain joins TRBV6-5 to TRBJ1-2; D perhaps matches TRBD1 (5 bases). CDR1 is MNHEY, CDR2 SVGAGI, per germline. Trimming stripped 8 bases from V and 0 bases from J, with 16 bases between. This CDR3 region has 15 residues. As DNA, the CDR3 is TGTGCCAGCGGAACCGACAGTTCAGCTAACTATGGCTACACCTTC. It specifies CASGTDSSANYGYTF.

The chain links TRBV10-3 to TRBJ2-7; 8 bases are shared with TRBD1. CDR1 is ENHRY and CDR2 is SYGVKD in the germline V gene. This CDR3 is 13 amino acids long. The ends lost 5 bases at V and 0 bases at J; junction bases unmatched: 0. In DNA, the CDR3 is TGTGCCATCAGTACAGGGGGCTCCTACGAGCAGTACTTC. It encodes CAISTGGSYEQYF.

In its sample, this clonotype was seen a few times. This sequence joins TRBV15 and TRBJ1-1, with 7 nucleotides matching TRBD1. The CDR3 consists of 11 residues. CDR1 and CDR2 from the germline V gene are LNHNV and YYDKDF (reference sequence). The trim removed 8 bases at V and 3 bases at J, leaving 0 bases unmatched. As DNA, the CDR3 is TGTGCCACCCAGGGGGACACTGAAGCTTTCTTT. Amino acids: CATQGDTEAFF.

The V call is TRBV2, the J call TRBJ2-3, with TRBD2 as a possible D gene (5 bases). The CDR3 has 15 residues. The V and J ends lost 7 bases and 0 bases respectively, with 14 bases between them. Per the germline V gene, CDR1 is SNHLY and CDR2 is FYNNEI. The CDR3 spells CASMAGLGSTDTQYF. Here the CDR3 DNA reads TGTGCCAGCATGGCGGGCCTAGGAAGCACAGATACGCAGTATTTT.

This clonotype appeared many times. This rearrangement joins TRBV3-1 to TRBJ2-1; 9 bases line up with TRBD2. The germline V gene has CDR1 LGHDT and CDR2 YNNKEL (reference sequence). The V gene end was trimmed by 4 bases and the J gene end by 6 bases; junction bases not matched to a gene: 7. The CDR3 is 15 amino acids. The CDR3 DNA reads TGTGCCAGCAGCCCACGGGGACTAGCACCCAATGAGCAGTTCTTC. It specifies CASSPRGLAPNEQFF.

The sample holds one count of this clonotype. The V and J genes are TRBV3-1 and TRBJ1-6, with D unresolved. This CDR3 comprises 18 residues. The V and J ends lost 4 bases and 4 bases respectively, with 20 bases between them. Germline assignment: CDR1 LGHDT and CDR2 YNNKEL (reference sequence). The CDR3 loop reads CASSPSLSHRIYNSPLHF. CDR3 nucleotide sequence: TGTGCCAGCAGCCCGTCCTTAAGTCACCGCATTTATAATTCACCCCTCCACTTT.

As to this clonotype: This clone may be a read error of a much larger clone one base away. The rearrangement links TRBV5-1 to TRBJ1-2, with 9 bases lining up with TRBD1. The CDR3 has 15 amino acids. CDR1 and CDR2 from the germline V gene are SGHRS and YFSETQ. The CDR3, as DNA: TGCGCCGGCAGCGTACAGGGGGCGCACGGCTATGGCTACACCTTC. Amino acid sequence: CAGSVQGAHGYGYTF.

The chain recombines TRBV6-1 with TRBJ1-1, with D uncertain. CDR1 and CDR2 from the germline V gene are MNHNS and SASEGT. This CDR3 is 15 amino acids long. Trimming removed 2 bases at V and 3 bases at J, with 13 bases between. The CDR3 loop is CASSERSGGYTEAFF. The CDR3 coding sequence is TGTGCCAGCAGTGAACGTTCGGGAGGGTACACTGAAGCTTTCTTT.

Comment on this clonotype: Relative to the germline gene, one junction end is altered; a read error may explain this. The genes are TRBV5-1 and TRBJ1-5; D is perhaps TRBD1 (6 bases). This CDR3 spans 17 amino acids. Germline lookup yields CDR1 SGHRS and CDR2 YFSETQ. DNA of the CDR3: TGCGCCAGCAGCCCTATTCAGGGGCCGTATAGCAATCAGCCCCCGCATTTT. This encodes CASSPIQGPYSNQPPHF.

This chain joins TRBV6-2 or TRBV6-3 and TRBJ2-1, with D maybe TRBD1 (6 bases). The CDR3 sequence is 16 residues long. The germline V gene has CDR1 MNHEY and CDR2 SVGEGT. V was clipped by 3 bases and J by 0 bases, with 12 bases between them. The CDR3 sequence is CASSYFRGFSYNEQFF. The CDR3 region has the DNA TGTGCCAGCAGTTATTTCAGGGGATTCTCCTACAATGAGCAGTTCTTC.

CDR3 protein: CASSLFPPTDTQYF. The CDR3 nucleotides are TGTGCCAGCAGCTTATTTCCGCCCACAGATACGCAGTATTTT. The V call is TRBV7-9, the J call TRBJ2-3; no clear D. CDR1 and CDR2 from the germline V gene are SEHNR and FQNEAQ (reference sequence). V was cut by 2 bases and J by 2 bases, with 8 bases left in between. This CDR3 has 14 amino acids. The full variable domain, with the rest looked up from reference TRBV7-9 and TRBJ2-3, is DTGVSQNPRHKITKRGQNVTFRCDPISEHNRLYWYRQTLGQGPEFLTYFQNEAQLEKSRLLSDRFSAERPKGSFSTLEIQRTEQGDSAMYLCASSLFPPTDTQYFGPGTRLTVL.